This paragraph reports one TCR beta chain. The antigen remains unidentified. This specimen belongs to a study of shared clonotypes between healthy human individuals. General study results and limits: What limited the represented genetic and exposure-history diversity was the small number of donors. As a rule, naive subsets had a larger estimated richness than memory subsets.

Sequencing used immunoSEQ multiplex PCR; TCRdb keeps in-frame clones, though not all of them. There are millions of clones in the sample; approximately 92% occur only once, and 0.13% to 0.15% lies in the top ten. The donors were all Caucasian adults (living in Nashville, Tennessee). Germline CDR1 SGHDT, CDR2 YYEEEE. This CDR3 region has 15 residues. V was pared by 2 bases and J by 0 bases, with 11 bases between. The origin of this receptor is a man between 18 and 29 years old in good health. The specimen sequenced was naive CD4+ T cells sorted from blood. The subset was: CD45RA+ positively selected. The chain carries TRBV5-6 and TRBJ1-1; possibly TRBD1 for D (5 bases). The CDR3 nucleotides read TGTGCCAGCAGCTTAGGGACTAATCTGAACACTGAAGCTTTCTTT. Protein: CASSLGTNLNTEAFF. The full variable domain, rest sourced from reference TRBV5-6 and TRBJ1-1, is DAGVTQSPTHLIKTRGQQVTLRCSPKSGHDTVSWYQQALGQGPQFIFQYYEEEERQRGNFPDRFSGHQFPNYSSELNVNALLLGDSALYLCASSLGTNLNTEAFFGQGTRLTVV.